A selection of T cell receptor beta chains follows, all from one sample in a study. MiXCR was run by TCRdb on the 5' RACE reads, yielding one entry per CDR3 protein. The sample includes roughly 45,000 distinct CDR3 sequences, approximately 22% seen only once; the top ten take over 3.5%. What was sequenced was Tregs sorted from blood. Receptors were obtained from a female donor with breast cancer. The CDR3 runs from the conserved cysteine through the conserved F or W. The D gene is left open where the match is weak. The listing skips clone size in some rows; elsewhere it reads once, few, many or a size class.

d_gene,abundance,j_gene,v_gene,CDR3aa,CDR3nt
NA,NA,TRBJ1-1,TRBV4-1,CASSQVVRGNTEAFF,TGCGCCAGCAGCCAAGTGGTACGGGGAAACACTGAAGCTTTCTTT
NA,many,TRBJ1-1,TRBV29-1,CSVEWTQSFGAFF,TGCAGCGTTGAATGGACACAATCGTTCGGAGCTTTCTTT
TRBD1,few,TRBJ1-5,TRBV7-9,CASSLGRQGPEISNQPQHF,TGTGCCAGCAGCTTAGGGCGACAGGGGCCAGAAATTAGCAATCAGCCCCAGCATTTT
TRBD1,NA,TRBJ2-7,TRBV18,CTSSPGQSQYEQYF,TGTACCAGCTCACCGGGACAGTCTCAATACGAGCAGTACTTC
TRBD1,few,TRBJ1-6,TRBV28,CAGSNTRGYNSPLHF,TGTGCCGGCAGTAATACCAGGGGGTATAATTCACCCCTCCACTTT
NA,NA,TRBJ1-2,TRBV19,CASSINMRLTNYGYTF,TGTGCCAGTAGTATAAATATGCGACTTACTAACTATGGCTACACCTTC
TRBD2,many,TRBJ2-5,TRBV5-1,CASSIRTSDYQETQYF,TGCGCCAGCAGCATACGGACTAGCGATTACCAAGAGACCCAGTACTTC
NA,few,TRBJ2-7,TRBV13,CASSLGESSYEQYF,TGTGCCAGCAGCTTGGGGGAAAGCTCCTACGAGCAGTACTTC
TRBD2,few,TRBJ2-5,TRBV29-1,CSVKPSGEETQYF,TGCAGCGTTAAGCCTAGCGGAGAAGAGACCCAGTACTTC
TRBD2,many,TRBJ2-7,TRBV20-1,CSARTSGRGEQYF,TGCAGTGCTAGAACTAGCGGGAGAGGCGAGCAGTACTTC
NA,NA,TRBJ1-1,TRBV12-3/TRBV12-4,CASSFRAEAFF,TGTGCCAGCAGTTTTAGAGCTGAAGCTTTCTTT
NA,NA,TRBJ1-2,TRBV28,CASSLHGTRYGYTF,TGTGCCAGCAGTTTACACGGGACCCGCTATGGCTACACCTTC
NA,NA,TRBJ1-1,TRBV9,CASSVEQADTVAFF,TGTGCCAGCAGCGTAGAGCAGGCCGACACTGTAGCTTTCTTT
TRBD2,NA,TRBJ2-1,TRBV10-1,CASSDLLAGDNEQFF,TGCGCCAGCAGTGATCTACTAGCGGGAGACAATGAGCAGTTCTTC
NA,NA,TRBJ2-3,TRBV12-3/TRBV12-4,CASSFKSSRDTQYF,TGTGCCAGCAGTTTTAAGAGTTCGAGAGATACGCAGTATTTT
NA,NA,TRBJ2-1,TRBV4-2,CASSQAPGDEQFF,TGTGCCAGCAGCCAAGCCCCGGGTGATGAGCAGTTCTTC
NA,NA,TRBJ2-2,TRBV2,CASSIDYPGTNTGELFF,TGTGCCAGCAGTATAGATTATCCTGGGACGAACACCGGGGAGCTGTTTTTT
NA,many,TRBJ1-6,TRBV12-3/TRBV12-4,CASSLSQQGNSPLHF,TGTGCCAGCAGTTTATCCCAGCAGGGGAATTCACCCCTCCACTTT
TRBD2,NA,TRBJ2-7,TRBV7-8,CTSSSSGGAPEQYF,TGTACCAGCAGTTCCAGCGGGGGGGCCCCCGAGCAGTACTTC
NA,NA,TRBJ2-6,TRBV7-9,CASEGSGANVLTF,TGTGCCAGCGAAGGCTCTGGGGCCAACGTCCTGACTTTC
NA,NA,TRBJ2-1,TRBV7-9,CASSFSVSNEQFF,TGTGCCAGCAGCTTTTCGGTTTCAAATGAGCAGTTCTTC
NA,medium-sized,TRBJ1-1,TRBV5-1,CASSSQDRTEAFF,TGCGCCAGCAGCTCACAAGACCGCACTGAAGCTTTCTTT
TRBD2,NA,TRBJ2-1,TRBV4-1,CASSVHLAGGLNEQFF,TGCGCCAGCAGCGTACACCTAGCGGGAGGTTTGAATGAGCAGTTCTTC
TRBD1,NA,TRBJ2-7,TRBV12-3/TRBV12-4,CASSQSSGQASF,TGTGCCAGCAGTCAATCCTCGGGACAGGCCTCCTTC
NA,many,TRBJ2-5,TRBV20-1,CSAREMTVLGETQYF,TGCAGTGCTAGAGAGATGACAGTGTTGGGGGAGACCCAGTACTTC